The clone carrying this T cell receptor (beta chain) showed up just a few times. The antigen is not known. Libraries for TCR beta were made by quantitative 5'-RACE with molecular barcodes. Each CDR3 protein is one row after TCRdb ran MiXCR on the 5' RACE reads. The sample records 700,000 to 850,000 distinct CDR3 sequences, approximately 12% being singletons. This sample stems from a study of CD8 T cells in ankylosing spondylitis. Findings and limits, study-wide: Enrichment of disease-linked clones was reportedly significant in matched ankylosing spondylitis synovial fluid. Some motif variants had been reported before (in reactive arthritis synovial fluid and blood). Disease-associated clones were CD8+ and fairly uncommon in peripheral blood. Made up of eight highly homologous variants, a TCR beta motif appeared characteristic of ankylosing spondylitis blood.

The CDR3 is 16 amino acids. J gave up 0 bases and V 5 bases, and 4 bases lay outside the gene matches. Germline V gene sequence: CDR1 SGHTA, CDR2 FQGNSA. The chain carries TRBV7-2 and TRBJ2-3; 11 nucleotides agree with TRBD2. The specimen was blood, either unsorted or a sorted T cell fraction (not recorded which). The TCR was taken from a male donor with ankylosing spondylitis. The CDR3 DNA reads as TGTGCCAGCAGCCGGGGACTAGCGGCTAGCACAGATACGCAGTATTTT. Its translation is CASSRGLAASTDTQYF.